The 32 T cell receptor beta chains listed next were all sequenced from one sample in a study of T cells in Graves' hyperthyroidism and ophthalmopathy. RNA transcripts yielded amplified TCR beta CDR3 regions. TCR CDR3 regions were first amplified by RT-PCR with HTBI primers. Using its own MiXCR run on the multiplex PCR reads, TCRdb lists one record per CDR3 protein. The top ten hold 3% to 4% of the sample, which has fewer than 700,000 distinct CDR3 sequences, about a sixth seen once. Sequenced: blood. The receptors stem from a woman in her twenties or thirties with Graves' hyperthyroidism.

The chain combines TRBV11-3 with TRBJ2-1; perhaps TRBD2 as D (5 bases). CDR3 length: 17 residues. V was shortened by 0 bases and J by 0 bases, with 12 bases between the two germline ends. Germline V gives CDR1 SGHNT, CDR2 YENEEA. The CDR3 reads CASSLEGGPSSYNEQFF. The DNA for the CDR3 is TGTGCCAGCAGCTTAGAAGGAGGCCCAAGCTCCTACAATGAGCAGTTCTTC.

The sample holds many counts of this clonotype. This chain connects TRBV28 to TRBJ2-7; D may be TRBD1 (6 bases). In germline, CDR1 is MDHEN, CDR2 SYDVKM. With 1 base removed from V and 6 bases from J, the gap between germline ends came to 16 bases. This CDR3 comprises 15 residues. For the CDR3, the DNA is TGTGCCAGCAGTTTATTTGGGGACACTCCAGCCGAGCAGTACTTC. Encoded protein: CASSLFGDTPAEQYF.

V usage is TRBV20-1 and J usage is TRBJ1-2; possibly TRBD1 for D (5 bases). This CDR3 region has 12 residues. Germline CDR1 reads DFQATT; CDR2 reads SNEGSKA (reference sequence). Here the CDR3 reads CRAGTDTYGYTF. The CDR3 region has the DNA TGCAGGGCCGGGACTGACACCTATGGCTACACCTTC.

This clonotype was detected many times. The chain employs TRBV6-6 and TRBJ2-1; 10 bases fit TRBD2. Germline loops: CDR1 MNHNY, CDR2 SVGAGI (reference sequence). The CDR3 spans 17 residues. V shed 0 bases and J 4 bases; nucleotides not matched to a gene: 6. CDR3 DNA: TGTGCCAGCAGTTACTCGATGGCTAGCGGGGGTTACAATGAGCAGTTCTTC. It translates to CASSYSMASGGYNEQFF.

The chain is built from TRBV20-1 and TRBJ2-3, with D unresolved. This CDR3 has 15 residues. From germline, CDR1 is DFQATT and CDR2 SNEGSKA (reference sequence). Between the trimmed V and J ends, which lost 3 bases and 0 bases, there was a span of 13 bases. In nucleotides, the CDR3 is TGCAGTGCTAGCCCGACGACAACTAGCACAGATACGCAGTATTTT. This sequence encodes CSASPTTTSTDTQYF.

This clonotype was detected only a few times. The chain carries TRBV5-5 and TRBJ2-3; D unclear. Per germline, CDR1 SGHKS and CDR2 YYEKEE (reference sequence). The CDR3 covers 16 residues. The germline V and J ends were trimmed by 0 bases and 2 bases, with 13 bases remaining between them. For the CDR3, the DNA is TGTGCCAGCAGCTTGGTTGGGCAGTTAGTCACAGATACGCAGTATTTT. It yields the protein CASSLVGQLVTDTQYF. The entire variable domain, with the rest obtained from reference TRBV5-5 and TRBJ2-3, is as follows: DAGVTQSPTHLIKTRGQQVTLRCSPISGHKSVSWYQQVLGQGPQFIFQYYEKEERGRGNFPDRFSARQFPNYSSELNVNALLLGDSALYLCASSLVGQLVTDTQYFGPGTRLTVL.

The sample holds a few counts of this clonotype. This chain uses TRBV3-1 with TRBJ1-5, with D possibly being TRBD1 (6 bases). The ends were cut back, 0 bases at V and 6 bases at J, with 12 bases in the middle. From germline, CDR1 is LGHDT and CDR2 YNNKEL (reference sequence). This CDR3 has 15 amino acids. CDR3 loop: CASSQDARGRQPQHF. CDR3 sequence (DNA): TGTGCCAGCAGCCAAGACGCCAGGGGACGTCAGCCCCAGCATTTT.

V and J are TRBV28 and TRBJ1-6, with D perhaps matching TRBD1 (6 bases). CDR1 is MDHEN and CDR2 is SYDVKM in the germline V gene. Between the trimmed V and J ends, which lost 5 bases and 8 bases, there was a span of 22 bases. The length of the CDR3 is 17 residues. CDR3 bases: TGTGCCAGCAGTCAAACCCTGGGTGGGGGGCTCGATTCACCCCTCCACTTT. Amino acids: CASSQTLGGGLDSPLHF.

This chain uses TRBV5-4 with TRBJ2-1, with D uncertain. CDR3 length equals 15 residues. The germline CDR1 and CDR2 sequences are SGHNT and YYREEE (reference sequence). V was cut by 2 bases and J by 5 bases, with 14 bases left in between. As DNA, the CDR3 is TGTGCCAGCAGCTTCGAAGGGTATAGGGACAATGAGCAGTTCTTC. Translating it yields CASSFEGYRDNEQFF. The full variable domain, completed using reference TRBV5-4 and TRBJ2-1, is ETGVTQSPTHLIKTRGQQVTLRCSSQSGHNTVSWYQQALGQGPQFIFQYYREEENGRGNFPPRFSGLQFPNYSSELNVNALELDDSALYLCASSFEGYRDNEQFFGPGTRLTVL.

This clonotype was detected a few times. This chain joins TRBV6-5 and TRBJ2-7; the D gene is possibly TRBD2 (5 bases). This CDR3 is built from 15 residues. Germline V gene lookup returns CDR1 MNHEY and CDR2 SVGAGI. Trimming removed 0 bases at V and 5 bases at J, with 14 bases between. As DNA, the CDR3 is TGTGCCAGCAGTTACTCGGGAAGAGGGCGCGACGAGCAGTACTTC. This encodes CASSYSGRGRDEQYF.

This clonotype was seen many times. This CDR3 reads CASSQRRTNTGELFF. CDR3 sequence (DNA): TGTGCCAGCAGCCAGCGCCGCACGAACACCGGGGAGCTGTTTTTT. V is TRBV11-1 and J is TRBJ2-2; no clear D gene. Germline-derived CDR1 and CDR2 are SGHAT and FQDESV (reference sequence). Between the trimmed V and J ends, which lost 5 bases and 0 bases, there was a span of 10 bases. This CDR3 is 15 amino acids long.

The chain uses TRBV6-1 and TRBJ2-5; D is uncertain. Germline CDR1 and CDR2: MNHNS and SASEGT. Trimming stripped 6 bases from V and 1 base from J, with 9 bases between. This CDR3 is built from 13 residues. Here the CDR3 DNA reads TGTGCCAGCAGCAGGACCACCCAAGAGACCCAGTACTTC. Translating it yields CASSRTTQETQYF.

This clonotype has more than one count but fewer than ten. The chain links TRBV5-1 to TRBJ1-6; a weak D match, TRBD1 (6 bases). V was shortened by 2 bases and J by 3 bases, with 12 bases between the two germline ends. The V gene's germline CDR1 is SGHRS and CDR2 YFSETQ. CDR3 length equals 16 residues. This CDR3 is CASSFGRGGYNSPLHF. CDR3 DNA sequence: TGCGCCAGCAGCTTCGGACGAGGGGGCTATAATTCACCCCTCCACTTT. The variable domain in full, completed from reference TRBV5-1 and TRBJ1-6, reads KAGVTQTPRYLIKTRGQQVTLSCSPISGHRSVSWYQQTPGQGLQFLFEYFSETQRNKGNFPGRFSGRQFSNSRSEMNVSTLELGDSALYLCASSFGRGGYNSPLHFGNGTRLTVT.

This clonotype appeared a few times. The V and J genes are TRBV28 and TRBJ1-2; maybe TRBD1 (5 bases). The germline V gene encodes CDR1 MDHEN and CDR2 SYDVKM. V shed 1 base and J shed 0 bases, with 15 bases lying between them. The CDR3 runs to 17 residues. CDR3 sequence: CASSLSPSTAANYGYTF. CDR3 sequence (DNA): TGTGCCAGCAGTTTATCCCCCTCGACAGCCGCTAACTATGGCTACACCTTC.

This clonotype was observed at least ten times. This rearrangement joins TRBV2 to TRBJ2-1; possibly TRBD1 for D (6 bases). This CDR3 has 17 amino acids. V was trimmed by 3 bases and J by 2 bases, leaving 17 bases between them. Germline CDR1 and CDR2: SNHLY and FYNNEI. The CDR3 sequence: CASSEVGQLNTYNEQFF. In DNA, the CDR3 is TGTGCCAGCAGTGAGGTTGGACAGTTGAACACCTACAATGAGCAGTTCTTC.

This chain joins TRBV5-5 and TRBJ2-1; 11 positions match TRBD1. The germline V gene encodes CDR1 SGHKS and CDR2 YYEKEE (reference sequence). The V gene end was trimmed by 6 bases and the J gene end by 6 bases; junction bases not matched to a gene: 5. The CDR3 is 14 amino acids. CDR3 nucleotide sequence: TGTGCCAGCAACCTGGGACAGGGGGTCAATGAGCAGTTCTTC. The encoded protein is CASNLGQGVNEQFF.

The CDR3 sequence: CASSADHRINNEQFF. The DNA for the CDR3 is TGTGCCAGCAGTGCCGACCACAGAATAAACAATGAGCAGTTCTTC. The rearrangement links TRBV28 to TRBJ2-1; D not certain. Germline V gives CDR1 MDHEN, CDR2 SYDVKM. V gave up 5 bases and J gave up 5 bases, with 16 bases separating them. The CDR3 has 15 residues.

This clonotype was found a few times. The chain uses TRBV20-1 and TRBJ1-2, with unresolved D. Trimming took 4 bases from V and 1 from J, leaving 10 bases between them. CDR1 and CDR2 (germline): DFQATT, SNEGSKA (reference sequence). This CDR3 contains 13 residues. The CDR3 loop is CSATKQSNYGYTF. The DNA for the CDR3 is TGCAGTGCTACTAAACAGAGTAACTATGGCTACACCTTC.

The chain joins TRBV10-2 to TRBJ1-2, with 8 bases lining up with TRBD1. This CDR3 spans 14 amino acids. CDR1 and CDR2 from the germline V gene are WSHSY and SAAADI. V was pared by 8 bases and J by 0 bases, with 5 bases of the junction left unmatched. The CDR3 sequence is CASGGTGPNYGYTF. CDR3 in DNA: TGCGCCAGCGGGGGGACAGGCCCTAACTATGGCTACACCTTC.

The chain employs TRBV5-5 and TRBJ1-2, with 7 bases that match TRBD1. This CDR3 is built from 14 residues. The V gene end was trimmed by 0 bases and the J gene end by 6 bases; junction bases not matched to a gene: 5. The germline gives CDR1 SGHKS, CDR2 YYEKEE (reference sequence). The DNA of the CDR3 is TGTGCCAGCAGCTTGGTACAGGGGCTGGATGGCTACACCTTC. It translates to CASSLVQGLDGYTF. Based on the CDR3 plus reference TRBV5-5 and TRBJ1-2, the full variable domain is DAGVTQSPTHLIKTRGQQVTLRCSPISGHKSVSWYQQVLGQGPQFIFQYYEKEERGRGNFPDRFSARQFPNYSSELNVNALLLGDSALYLCASSLVQGLDGYTFGSGTRLTVV.

The chain links TRBV5-5 to TRBJ2-2; D is undetermined. The CDR3 has 13 residues. Germline lookup yields CDR1 SGHKS and CDR2 YYEKEE (reference sequence). V dropped 6 bases and J dropped 3 bases, with 9 bases sitting between them. CDR3 in amino acids: CASTRHDTGELFF. For the CDR3, the DNA is TGTGCCAGCACCCGACATGACACCGGGGAGCTGTTTTTT.

This clonotype was seen many times. The chain carries TRBV7-2 and TRBJ2-7; the D gene is possibly TRBD2 (6 bases). This CDR3 has 15 residues. The germline V gene encodes CDR1 SGHTA and CDR2 FQGNSA. V was pared by 2 bases and J by 0 bases, with 11 bases between. Written as DNA, the CDR3 is TGTGCCAGCAGCTTAATAGCGGCCGGCTCCTACGAGCAGTACTTC. Encoded protein: CASSLIAAGSYEQYF.

There are many counts of this clonotype. The chain employs TRBV7-2 and TRBJ2-2; a possible D gene is TRBD1 (6 bases). This CDR3 has 13 amino acids. Germline V lookup: CDR1 SGHTA, CDR2 FQGNSA. V dropped 4 bases and J dropped 7 bases, with 10 bases sitting between them. The DNA of the CDR3 is TGTGCCAGCAGCTCCAGGGGTATCGGGGAGCTGTTTTTT. It specifies CASSSRGIGELFF.

A note on this clonotype: A single base separates this from a much larger clone, so it may be a read error. The chain combines TRBV6-2 or TRBV6-3 with TRBJ1-2; D gene uncertain. The V gene's germline CDR1 is MNHEY and CDR2 SVGEGT. The CDR3 covers 12 residues. Trimming took 6 bases from V and 4 from J, leaving 9 bases between them. This CDR3 is CASRPTIYGYTF. In DNA, the CDR3 is TGTGCCAGCAGACCTACTATCTATGGCTACACCTTC.

This clonotype turned up a few times. V gene TRBV12-3 or TRBV12-4 combines with J gene TRBJ1-6, with D unclear. This CDR3 region has 14 residues. Trimming took 3 bases from V and 5 from J, leaving 8 bases between them. CDR3 in amino acids: CASSFSGDNSPLHF. For the CDR3, the DNA is TGTGCCAGCAGTTTTTCCGGGGATAATTCACCCCTCCACTTT.

The sample holds many counts of this clonotype. This chain connects TRBV2 to TRBJ2-2; no clear D gene. Trimming pared 0 bases from V and 4 bases from J, leaving 9 bases between. In germline, CDR1 is SNHLY, CDR2 FYNNEI. This CDR3 has 15 residues. The CDR3 sequence is CASSEAEFPTGELFF. The CDR3 DNA reads TGTGCCAGCAGTGAAGCGGAGTTCCCCACCGGGGAGCTGTTTTTT.

In its sample, this clonotype was seen a few times. The chain couples TRBV20-1 to TRBJ2-7, with D tentatively TRBD1 (5 bases). The CDR3 contains 14 residues. V was trimmed by 7 bases and J by 2 bases, leaving 18 bases between them. CDR1 and CDR2 (germline): DFQATT, SNEGSKA (reference sequence). The CDR3 here is CSVHKTEGTYEQYF. CDR3 nucleotide sequence: TGCAGTGTCCATAAGACAGAAGGGACCTACGAGCAGTACTTC.

This clonotype has a handful of counts. The J gene is TRBJ2-4, the V gene TRBV6-2 or TRBV6-3; D unresolved. CDR3 size: 11 residues. V dropped 6 bases and J dropped 8 bases, with 8 bases sitting between them. Germline V lookup: CDR1 MNHEY, CDR2 SVGEGT. The CDR3 DNA sequence: TGTGCCAGCAGAAAGGGTGACATTCAGTACTTC. Translating gives CASRKGDIQYF.

This clonotype appeared many times. The J gene is TRBJ1-1, the V gene TRBV5-1; D gene unclear. Germline V gene sequence: CDR1 SGHRS, CDR2 YFSETQ. The CDR3 length is 13 residues. V lost 4 bases, J lost 2 bases, and 9 bases lay in between. The CDR3 nucleotides are TGCGCCAGCAGCGGGAAGGCCAACACTGAAGCTTTCTTT. Its translation: CASSGKANTEAFF.

The chain joins TRBV20-1 to TRBJ2-2; D is possibly TRBD2 (6 bases). The germline V and J ends were trimmed by 0 bases and 8 bases, with 7 bases remaining between them. The germline CDR1 and CDR2 sequences are DFQATT and SNEGSKA (reference sequence). The CDR3 consists of 12 residues. The CDR3 DNA reads as TGCAGTGCTAGAGAAGGGAGGGGGGAGCTGTTTTTT. As protein: CSAREGRGELFF.

This clonotype appeared a few times. The chain is built from TRBV5-1 and TRBJ2-7; D may be TRBD2 (5 bases). V was pared by 0 bases and J by 0 bases, with 10 bases between. This CDR3 has 15 amino acids. CDR1 is SGHRS and CDR2 is YFSETQ in the germline V gene. CDR3 sequence: CASSLGGSTSYEQYF. Written as DNA, the CDR3 is TGCGCCAGCAGCTTGGGAGGGTCTACCTCCTACGAGCAGTACTTC.

This clonotype was detected many times. This chain links TRBV11-3 with TRBJ2-1, with a weak D call TRBD2 (6 bases). The germline V gene encodes CDR1 SGHNT and CDR2 YENEEA. The CDR3 length is 15 residues. Trimming removed 0 bases at V and 8 bases at J, with 14 bases between. CDR3 bases: TGTGCCAGCAGCTTAGAGGGGGGAGACAGTGATGAGCAGTTCTTC. Translated, it gives CASSLEGGDSDEQFF.